The 31 T cell receptor beta chains reported below all come from one sample, sequenced in a study of shared clonotypes between healthy human individuals. The assay was immunoSEQ multiplex PCR, and TCRdb's table has in-frame clones only and misses some. Here the sample spans roughly 2.5 million clones, approximately 92% being singletons. Sequencing was performed on naive CD4+ T cells sorted from blood. Subset in this sample: CD45RA+ positively selected. The receptor source for this set is a man aged 18 to 29 in good health.

This chain joins TRBV7-2 and TRBJ2-7, with D maybe TRBD2 (6 bases). V was clipped by 1 base and J by 0 bases, with 10 bases between them. There are 15 residues in the CDR3. The V gene's germline CDR1 is SGHTA and CDR2 FQGNSA. The DNA of the CDR3 is TGTGCCAGCAGCTTAGTCCCGGACTACTCCTACGAGCAGTACTTC. Translating it yields CASSLVPDYSYEQYF.

CDR3 DNA: TGTGCCAGCAGTTTGGGGACAGGGTGGTCCTACGAGCAGTACTTC. Its protein is CASSLGTGWSYEQYF. V is TRBV27 and J is TRBJ2-7; 9 bases align to TRBD1. V shed 3 bases and J 1 base; nucleotides not matched to a gene: 4. This CDR3 contains 15 residues. CDR1 is MNHEY and CDR2 is SMNVEV in the germline V gene (reference sequence).

The chain is built from TRBV9 and TRBJ1-2, with a possible D match to TRBD1 (6 bases). V was pared by 4 bases and J by 4 bases, with 14 bases between. Germline lookup yields CDR1 SGDLS and CDR2 YYNGEE. The CDR3 has 14 amino acids. CDR3 sequence (DNA): TGTGCCAGCAGCCCCAGGGAAGGGGGCTATGGCTACACCTTC. Protein: CASSPREGGYGYTF.

The chain carries TRBV6-1 and TRBJ1-4; D perhaps matches TRBD1 (6 bases). CDR3 length equals 19 residues. Germline-derived CDR1 and CDR2 are MNHNS and SASEGT. The germline V and J ends were trimmed by 2 bases and 8 bases, with 27 bases remaining between them. The CDR3 spells CASSERGGRGRLDTEKLFF. In DNA, the CDR3 is TGTGCCAGCAGTGAAAGGGGGGGTAGGGGCCGCCTGGATACGGAAAAACTGTTTTTT.

The rearrangement links TRBV5-1 to TRBJ2-2; D is uncertain. Deletions cut 4 bases from V and 0 bases from J, with 10 bases between. The germline gives CDR1 SGHRS, CDR2 YFSETQ. The CDR3 has 15 amino acids. CDR3 amino acids: CASSVPPANTGELFF. The CDR3 DNA sequence: TGCGCCAGCAGCGTCCCCCCAGCGAACACCGGGGAGCTGTTTTTT.

This rearrangement joins TRBV5-1 to TRBJ2-7; D could derive from TRBD1 or TRBD2 (6 bases each). The CDR3 loop spans 17 amino acids. CDR1 is SGHRS and CDR2 is YFSETQ in the germline V gene. V lost 1 base and J lost 2, with 19 bases in between. CDR3 loop: CASSLPEQGPSAYEQYF. In nucleotides, the CDR3 is TGCGCCAGCAGCTTGCCAGAGCAGGGGCCTAGCGCCTACGAGCAGTACTTC.

V gene TRBV5-5 combines with J gene TRBJ1-2; 7 bases are a match to TRBD1. CDR1 SGHKS and CDR2 YYEKEE come from the germline V gene (reference sequence). J was trimmed by 6 bases and V by 4 bases; bases with no gene match: 9. The CDR3 sequence is 14 residues long. CDR3 sequence (DNA): TGTGCCAGCAGCCCCGCGGGACAGTTTGATGGCTACACCTTC. Its protein is CASSPAGQFDGYTF.

The V call is TRBV19, the J call TRBJ1-5; 7 bases line up with TRBD1. V trimming: 5 bases; J trimming: 2 bases; junction bases outside the gene matches: 6. Germline lookup yields CDR1 LNHDA and CDR2 SQIVND (reference sequence). The CDR3 consists of 15 residues. In nucleotides, the CDR3 is TGTGCCAGTAGTTCCGAGGGGGCGGGCAATCAGCCCCAGCATTTT. Its protein is CASSSEGAGNQPQHF. The full variable domain, rest sourced from reference TRBV19 and TRBJ1-5, is DGGITQSPKYLFRKEGQNVTLSCEQNLNHDAMYWYRQDPGQGLRLIYYSQIVNDFQKGDIAEGYSVSREKKESFPLTVTSAQKNPTAFYLCASSSEGAGNQPQHFGDGTRLSIL.

The V call is TRBV28, the J call TRBJ1-4; 7 bases line up with TRBD1. V shed 10 bases, J shed 0 bases, and the junction held 8 bases outside the gene matches. This CDR3 has 15 residues. Germline V gene data show CDR1 as MDHEN and CDR2 as SYDVKM. The CDR3 here is CATSGQLATNEKLFF. The CDR3 nucleotides are TGTGCCACCTCGGGACAGCTAGCAACTAATGAAAAACTGTTTTTT.

On this clone itself: At the DNA level, this CDR3 is encoded by other sequences in the same sample as well. The chain has TRBV6-5 and TRBJ1-2; D gene unclear. Trimming cost V 2 bases and J 1 base, with 5 bases left between them. The CDR3 spans 13 residues. CDR1 is MNHEY, CDR2 SVGAGI, per germline. The CDR3 DNA reads as TGTGCCAGCAGTTACGCGGTTAACTATGGCTACACCTTC. Residues: CASSYAVNYGYTF.

The rearrangement links TRBV19 to TRBJ1-5; 7 positions agree with TRBD1. The CDR3 runs to 15 residues. CDR1 and CDR2 (germline): LNHDA, SQIVND (reference sequence). The ends lost 3 bases at V and 3 bases at J; junction bases unmatched: 5. The CDR3 loop is CASSILQGNNQPQHF. In nucleotides, the CDR3 is TGTGCCAGTAGTATTCTACAGGGGAACAATCAGCCCCAGCATTTT.

The genes are TRBV6-5 and TRBJ2-5; 12 bases fit TRBD1. Germline CDR1 reads MNHEY; CDR2 reads SVGAGI. V was clipped by 2 bases and J by 5 bases; unmatched bases: 6. CDR3 length equals 16 residues. The CDR3 DNA is TGTGCCAGCAGTTACGGGACAGGGGGCGGGGGCGAGACCCAGTACTTC. It encodes CASSYGTGGGGETQYF.

This clone has just a few counts. V and J are TRBV30 and TRBJ1-6; TRBD1 is a possible D gene (6 bases). The CDR3 runs to 13 residues. The V gene lost 0 bases and the J gene lost 10 bases, with 10 bases spanning the gap. The germline V gene has CDR1 GTSNPN and CDR2 SVGIG (reference sequence). The CDR3 region is CAWSVLQGSPLHF. Here the CDR3 DNA reads TGTGCCTGGAGTGTACTTCAGGGGTCACCCCTCCACTTT.

On this clone: This CDR3 is also generated by other DNA sequences in the sample. This chain links TRBV7-2 with TRBJ1-2; D uncertain. Germline V gene sequence: CDR1 SGHTA, CDR2 FQGNSA. Trimming shortened V by 5 bases and J by 3 bases, and 7 bases separated the two germline ends. The CDR3 spans 12 residues. CDR3 sequence (DNA): TGTGCCAGCAGCCCCGGGGACTATGGCTACACCTTC. This gives the protein CASSPGDYGYTF.

This chain connects TRBV2 to TRBJ2-1; D is unresolved. Germline loops: CDR1 SNHLY, CDR2 FYNNEI. The CDR3 contains 12 residues. V was shortened by 7 bases and J by 8 bases, with 12 bases between the two germline ends. For the CDR3, the DNA is TGTGCCAGCAATCTCGGGTTCGATGAGCAGTTCTTC. It encodes CASNLGFDEQFF.

The chain employs TRBV7-2 and TRBJ2-1, with TRBD1 identical over 7 bases. Trimming removed 7 bases from V and 3 bases from J; junction bases left unmatched: 9. Per the germline V gene, CDR1 is SGHTA and CDR2 is FQGNSA. The CDR3 is 15 amino acids. CDR3 protein: CASNPQGQDYNEQFF. The DNA of the CDR3 is TGTGCCAGCAACCCACAGGGGCAGGACTACAATGAGCAGTTCTTC.

This chain connects TRBV5-1 to TRBJ2-5; 7 bases fit TRBD1. With V trimmed by 0 bases and J by 3 bases, 2 bases remained unmatched. The germline V gene encodes CDR1 SGHRS and CDR2 YFSETQ. The CDR3 has 14 residues. The CDR3 sequence: CASSLAGTEETQYF. For the CDR3, the DNA is TGCGCCAGCAGCTTGGCCGGGACAGAAGAGACCCAGTACTTC.

J is TRBJ1-2 and V is TRBV30, with TRBD1 identical over 7 bases. The CDR3 runs to 13 residues. The V segment lost 7 bases and the J segment 5 bases; nucleotides outside the gene matches: 10. Germline V lookup: CDR1 GTSNPN, CDR2 SVGIG (reference sequence). The CDR3 nucleotides read TGTGCCTTCAACGCGGACAGGCGATATGGCTACACCTTC. Protein sequence: CAFNADRRYGYTF.

This chain links TRBV28 with TRBJ2-2, with D possibly matching TRBD2 (5 bases). Trimming took 4 bases from V and 6 from J, leaving 21 bases between them. The CDR3 length is 17 residues. CDR1 MDHEN and CDR2 SYDVKM come from the germline V gene. The CDR3 DNA is TGTGCCAGCAGTTCGGACTGGGCGAATCAAGTAGCCGGGGAGCTGTTTTTT. It codes for CASSSDWANQVAGELFF.

The J gene is TRBJ1-4, the V gene TRBV13; maybe TRBD1 (6 bases). Trimming removed 1 base at V and 3 bases at J, with 9 bases between. Germline CDR1 is PRHDT and CDR2 is FYEKMQ (reference sequence). This CDR3 is 15 amino acids long. CDR3 bases: TGTGCCAGCAGCTTAGCGGGGGCGGCTAATGAAAAACTGTTTTTT. Translated, it gives CASSLAGAANEKLFF.

Turning to this clone: Other DNA sequences in the same sample also yield this CDR3. V and J are TRBV5-1 and TRBJ2-7; D not resolved. Germline CDR1 is SGHRS and CDR2 is YFSETQ. This CDR3 is 13 amino acids long. V was cut by 0 bases and J by 6 bases, with 10 bases left in between. The CDR3 spells CASSLAGRSEQYF. Written as DNA, the CDR3 is TGCGCCAGCAGCTTGGCCGGCCGCTCCGAGCAGTACTTC.

J is TRBJ2-6 and V is TRBV9; 9 bases match TRBD1. CDR3 length equals 16 residues. CDR1 is SGDLS and CDR2 is YYNGEE in the germline V gene. Trimming removed 3 bases from V and 2 bases from J; junction bases left unmatched: 3. CDR3 DNA: TGTGCCAGCAGCGGGGACAGGGTACCTGGGGCCAACGTCCTGACTTTC. Protein: CASSGDRVPGANVLTF.

CDR3 in amino acids: CASSLGGGLETQYF. CDR3 nucleotides: TGTGCCAGCAGTCTCGGGGGGGGCCTTGAGACCCAGTACTTC. The V gene is TRBV2, the J gene TRBJ2-5, with 8 nucleotides matching TRBD2. Trimming cost V 5 bases and J 5 bases; bases outside gene matches: 7. There are 14 residues in the CDR3. Germline CDR1 and CDR2: SNHLY and FYNNEI.

This clone has only one observation. The chain recombines TRBV4-1 with TRBJ2-5, with D perhaps given as TRBD1 or TRBD2 (5 bases each). The germline V gene has CDR1 MGHRA and CDR2 YSYEKL. This CDR3 has 16 amino acids. V dropped 0 bases and J dropped 4 bases, with 15 bases sitting between them. CDR3 DNA sequence: TGCGCCAGCAGCCAAGAGTGGGGGAGTAGTAGAGAGACCCAGTACTTC. The encoded protein is CASSQEWGSSRETQYF.

The chain couples TRBV7-2 to TRBJ2-3, with D possibly TRBD2 on 5 matching bases. V dropped 0 bases and J dropped 5 bases, with 12 bases sitting between them. Per germline, CDR1 SGHTA and CDR2 FQGNSA. The CDR3 runs to 15 residues. The CDR3 loop reads CASSLAPGNKDTQYF. The CDR3 DNA is TGTGCCAGCAGCTTAGCCCCGGGAAACAAAGATACGCAGTATTTT.

The rearrangement joins TRBV29-1 to TRBJ2-3; possible D gene TRBD1, 5 bases. CDR1 and CDR2 (germline): SQVTM, ANQGSEA. Deletions cut 5 bases from V and 5 bases from J, with 11 bases between. The CDR3 spans 12 residues. The CDR3 region is CSVLKGLDTQYF. The CDR3 DNA sequence: TGCAGCGTTTTGAAGGGGCTAGATACGCAGTATTTT.

This clone was detected only once. The chain recombines TRBV6-1 with TRBJ2-2; D is perhaps TRBD1 (6 bases). V lost 6 bases to trimming and J lost 1 base, with 12 bases between them. Germline V gives CDR1 MNHNS, CDR2 SASEGT. The CDR3 runs to 15 residues. DNA of the CDR3: TGTGCCAGCAGGCAGGGGTGGGGGAACACCGGGGAGCTGTTTTTT. It yields the protein CASRQGWGNTGELFF.

The J gene is TRBJ1-3, the V gene TRBV5-5, with 8 bases aligning to TRBD1. V lost 7 bases, J lost 1 base, and 7 bases stayed unmatched. Per the germline V gene, CDR1 is SGHKS and CDR2 is YYEKEE (reference sequence). There are 15 residues in the CDR3. CDR3 nucleotide sequence: TGTGCCAGCGACAGGGGAGACTCATCTGGAAACACCATATATTTT. Translated: CASDRGDSSGNTIYF.

The chain links TRBV7-9 to TRBJ2-5, with D perhaps matching TRBD2 (6 bases). V lost 1 base, J lost 0 bases, and 6 bases lay in between. The CDR3 is 14 amino acids. Germline V CDR1 and CDR2: SEHNR, FQNEAQ (reference sequence). CDR3: CASSLGDYQETQYF. CDR3 nucleotides: TGTGCCAGCAGCTTAGGGGACTACCAAGAGACCCAGTACTTC.

The chain has TRBV7-2 and TRBJ2-3, with D perhaps TRBD2 (5 bases). The V gene's germline CDR1 is SGHTA and CDR2 FQGNSA. V was cut by 5 bases and J by 0 bases, with 15 bases left in between. The length of the CDR3 is 16 residues. The CDR3 protein is CASSLGVKRSTDTQYF. In DNA, the CDR3 is TGTGCCAGCAGCCTCGGGGTAAAACGTAGCACAGATACGCAGTATTTT.

The gene calls are TRBV7-3 and TRBJ1-1, with TRBD1 matching over 7 bases. Unmatched junction bases numbered 8, after V lost 5 bases and J lost 5 bases. CDR1 SGHTA and CDR2 FQGTGA come from the germline V gene. There are 14 residues in the CDR3. Written as DNA, the CDR3 is TGTGCCAGCAGCAAAGAGACAGGGTGGACTGAAGCTTTCTTT. Residues: CASSKETGWTEAFF.